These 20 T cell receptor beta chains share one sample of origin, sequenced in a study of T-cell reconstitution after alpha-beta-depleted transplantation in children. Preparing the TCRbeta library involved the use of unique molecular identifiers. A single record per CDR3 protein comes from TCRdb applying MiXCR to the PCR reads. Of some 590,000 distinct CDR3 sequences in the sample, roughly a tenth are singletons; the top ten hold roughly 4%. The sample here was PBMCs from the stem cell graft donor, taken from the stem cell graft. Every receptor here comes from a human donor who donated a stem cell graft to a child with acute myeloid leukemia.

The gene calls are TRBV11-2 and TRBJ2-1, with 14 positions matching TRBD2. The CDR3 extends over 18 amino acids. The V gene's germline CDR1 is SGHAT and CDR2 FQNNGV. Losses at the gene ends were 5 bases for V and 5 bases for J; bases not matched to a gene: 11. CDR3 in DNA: TGTGCCAGCAGCCTGGGACTAGCGGGAGAGGGTGGGAACAATGAGCAGTTCTTC. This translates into CASSLGLAGEGGNNEQFF.

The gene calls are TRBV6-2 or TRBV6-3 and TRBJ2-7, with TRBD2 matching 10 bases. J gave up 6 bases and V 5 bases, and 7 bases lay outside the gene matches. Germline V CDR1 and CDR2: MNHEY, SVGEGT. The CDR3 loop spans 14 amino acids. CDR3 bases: TGTGCCAGCAGTGCAATAGCGGGAGGTCCCGAGCAGTACTTC. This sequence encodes CASSAIAGGPEQYF.

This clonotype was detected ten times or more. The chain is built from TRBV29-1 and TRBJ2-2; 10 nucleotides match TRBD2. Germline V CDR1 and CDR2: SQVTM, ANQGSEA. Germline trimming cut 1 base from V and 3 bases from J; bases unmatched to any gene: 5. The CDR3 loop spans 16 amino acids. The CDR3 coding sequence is TGCAGCGTTGAAGGACAGCTAGCGGGAGACACCGGGGAGCTGTTTTTT. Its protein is CSVEGQLAGDTGELFF.

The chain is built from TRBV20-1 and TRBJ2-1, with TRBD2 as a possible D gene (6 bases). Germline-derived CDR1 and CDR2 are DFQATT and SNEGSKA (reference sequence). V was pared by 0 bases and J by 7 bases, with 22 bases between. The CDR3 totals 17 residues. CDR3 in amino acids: CSARDSGEVAVRNEQFF. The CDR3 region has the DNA TGCAGTGCTAGAGATAGTGGGGAGGTAGCGGTTAGGAATGAGCAGTTCTTC.

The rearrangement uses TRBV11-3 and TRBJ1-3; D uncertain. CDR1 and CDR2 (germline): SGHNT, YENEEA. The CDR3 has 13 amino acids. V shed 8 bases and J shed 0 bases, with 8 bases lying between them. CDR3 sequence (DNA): TGTGCCAGCGCTCAGACCTCTGGAAACACCATATATTTT. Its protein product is CASAQTSGNTIYF. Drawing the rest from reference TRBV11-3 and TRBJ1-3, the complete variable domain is EAGVVQSPRYKIIEKKQPVAFWCNPISGHNTLYWYLQNLGQGPELLIRYENEEAVDDSQLPKDRFSAERLKGVDSTLKIQPAELGDSAVYLCASAQTSGNTIYFGEGSWLTVV.

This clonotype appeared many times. The CDR3, as DNA: TGCGCCAGCAGCTTGGGTAGGGGGGGGAACACTGAAGCTTTCTTT. It codes for CASSLGRGGNTEAFF. V usage is TRBV5-1 and J usage is TRBJ1-1; D is possibly TRBD1 (6 bases). The V gene's germline CDR1 is SGHRS and CDR2 YFSETQ. This CDR3 contains 15 residues. Between the trimmed V and J ends, which lost 0 bases and 1 base, there was a span of 10 bases.

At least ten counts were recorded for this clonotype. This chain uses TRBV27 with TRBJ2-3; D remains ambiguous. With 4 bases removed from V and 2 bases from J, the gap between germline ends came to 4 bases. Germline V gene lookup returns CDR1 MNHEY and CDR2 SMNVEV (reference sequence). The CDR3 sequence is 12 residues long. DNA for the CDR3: TGTGCCAGCAGTTCCTTCACAGATACGCAGTATTTT. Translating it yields CASSSFTDTQYF.

CDR3 DNA: TGTGCCAGCAGTTTTAGGAACAGGGGCTTATCTCCCCAGCATTTT. It specifies CASSFRNRGLSPQHF. The J gene is TRBJ1-5, the V gene TRBV12-3 or TRBV12-4; 7 positions match TRBD1. V was clipped by 3 bases and J by 10 bases; unmatched bases: 12. The CDR3 totals 15 residues.

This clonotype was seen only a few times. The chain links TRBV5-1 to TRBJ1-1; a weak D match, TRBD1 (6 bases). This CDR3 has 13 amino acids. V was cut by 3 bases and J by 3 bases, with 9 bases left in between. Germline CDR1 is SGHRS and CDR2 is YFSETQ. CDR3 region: CASSWGAYTEAFF. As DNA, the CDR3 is TGCGCCAGCAGCTGGGGGGCCTACACTGAAGCTTTCTTT.

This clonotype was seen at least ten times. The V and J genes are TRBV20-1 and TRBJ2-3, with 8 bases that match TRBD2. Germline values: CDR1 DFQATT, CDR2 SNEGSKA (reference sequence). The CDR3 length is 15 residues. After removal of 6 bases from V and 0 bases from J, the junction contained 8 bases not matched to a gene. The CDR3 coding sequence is TGCAGTGCGGAGAGGCCGGGAGGGAGCACAGATACGCAGTATTTT. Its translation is CSAERPGGSTDTQYF.

CDR3 loop: CASSPIPGAEEAFF. CDR3 coding DNA: TGTGCCAGCTCACCAATACCAGGGGCCGAGGAAGCTTTCTTT. The chain combines TRBV18 with TRBJ1-1; a weak D match, TRBD1 (6 bases). V was cut by 2 bases and J by 8 bases, with 15 bases left in between. CDR1 and CDR2 from the germline V gene are KGHSH and LQKENI. The length of the CDR3 is 14 residues.

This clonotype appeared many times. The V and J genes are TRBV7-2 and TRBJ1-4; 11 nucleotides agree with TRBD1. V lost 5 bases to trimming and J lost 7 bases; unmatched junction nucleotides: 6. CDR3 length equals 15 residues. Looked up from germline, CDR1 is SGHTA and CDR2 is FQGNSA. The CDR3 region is CASSPRTGGSEKLFF. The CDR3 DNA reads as TGTGCCAGCAGCCCCAGGACAGGGGGCAGTGAAAAACTGTTTTTT.

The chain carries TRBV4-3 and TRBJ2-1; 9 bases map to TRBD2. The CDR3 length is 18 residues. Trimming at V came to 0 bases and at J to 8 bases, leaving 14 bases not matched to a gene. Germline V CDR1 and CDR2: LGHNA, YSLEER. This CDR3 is CASSQDRPGGRAVDEQFF. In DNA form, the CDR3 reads TGCGCCAGCAGCCAAGATCGCCCGGGCGGGAGGGCCGTGGATGAGCAGTTCTTC.

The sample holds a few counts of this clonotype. CDR3 sequence reads: CSAALQEPGLTDTQYF. In nucleotides, the CDR3 is TGCAGTGCCGCTCTACAGGAGCCCGGACTCACAGATACGCAGTATTTT. The chain carries TRBV20-1 and TRBJ2-3; perhaps D is TRBD1 or TRBD2 (5 bases each). The CDR3 contains 16 residues. From germline, CDR1 is DFQATT and CDR2 SNEGSKA (reference sequence). Trimming pared 6 bases from V and 2 bases from J, leaving 21 bases between.

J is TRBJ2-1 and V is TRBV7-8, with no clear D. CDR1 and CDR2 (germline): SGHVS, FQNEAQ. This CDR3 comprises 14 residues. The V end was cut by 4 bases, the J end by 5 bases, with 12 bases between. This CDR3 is CASSSNVGNNEQFF. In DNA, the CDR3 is TGTGCCAGCAGCTCCAACGTTGGGAACAATGAGCAGTTCTTC.

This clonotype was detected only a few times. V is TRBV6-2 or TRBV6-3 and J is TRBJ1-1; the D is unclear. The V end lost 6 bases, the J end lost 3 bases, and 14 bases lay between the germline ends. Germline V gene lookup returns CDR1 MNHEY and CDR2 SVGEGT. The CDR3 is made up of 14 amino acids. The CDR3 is CASSIPQQHTEAFF. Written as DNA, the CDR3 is TGTGCCAGCAGCATACCACAGCAACACACTGAAGCTTTCTTT.

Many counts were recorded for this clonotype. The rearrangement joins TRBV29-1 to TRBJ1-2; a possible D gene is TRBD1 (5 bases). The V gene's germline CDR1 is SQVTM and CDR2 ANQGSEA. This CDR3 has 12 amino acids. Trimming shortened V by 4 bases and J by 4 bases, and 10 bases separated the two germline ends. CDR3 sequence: CSVVQGGYGYTF. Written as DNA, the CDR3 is TGCAGCGTTGTTCAGGGAGGCTATGGCTACACCTTC. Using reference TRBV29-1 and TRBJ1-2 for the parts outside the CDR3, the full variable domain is SAVISQKPSRDICQRGTSLTIQCQVDSQVTMMFWYRQQPGQSLTLIATANQGSEATYESGFVIDKFPISRPNLTFSTLTVSNMSPEDSSIYLCSVVQGGYGYTFGSGTRLTVV.

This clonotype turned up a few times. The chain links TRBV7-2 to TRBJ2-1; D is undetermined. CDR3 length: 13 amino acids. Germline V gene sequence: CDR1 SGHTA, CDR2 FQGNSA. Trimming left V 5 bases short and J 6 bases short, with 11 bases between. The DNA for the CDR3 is TGTGCCAGCAGCCCTCAGAACCCCAATGAGCAGTTCTTC. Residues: CASSPQNPNEQFF.

This chain's CDR3 is CATRTRAGNEQFF. CDR3 nucleotides: TGTGCCACCCGGACGCGAGCGGGTAATGAGCAGTTCTTC. The chain is built from TRBV12-3 or TRBV12-4 and TRBJ2-1; possibly TRBD2 for D (6 bases). The CDR3 runs to 13 residues. Trimming removed 10 bases at V and 7 bases at J, with 17 bases between.

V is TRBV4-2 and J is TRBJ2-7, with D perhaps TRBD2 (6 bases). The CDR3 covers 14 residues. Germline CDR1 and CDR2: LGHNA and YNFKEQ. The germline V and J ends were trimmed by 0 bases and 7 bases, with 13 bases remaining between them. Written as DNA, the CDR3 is TGTGCCAGCAGCCAAGAGGAGGGCCTGGGAGAGCAGTACTTC. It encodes CASSQEEGLGEQYF.